Sequencing of this T cell receptor (beta chain) was carried out in a study of blood T cell repertoires in COVID-19. V was clipped by 0 bases and J by 2 bases, with 11 bases between them. Germline V lookup: CDR1 SGHRS, CDR2 YFSETQ. CDR3 length: 15 residues. Some clones are missing from TCRdb's copy, which holds only in-frame ones; the method was immunoSEQ multiplex PCR. The table lists 300,000 or so clones, about 87% of them singletons, with 3% to 4% in the top ten. The sample was peripheral blood. The TCR was taken from a woman aged 40 to 50 with acute or convalescent COVID-19. The chain is built from TRBV5-1 and TRBJ1-2; D remains unclear. In DNA, the CDR3 is TGCGCCAGCAGCTTGGCGGAAGGTAGCAACTATGGCTACACCTTC. Protein product: CASSLAEGSNYGYTF. Together with reference TRBV5-1 and TRBJ1-2, the CDR3 gives the full variable domain: KAGVTQTPRYLIKTRGQQVTLSCSPISGHRSVSWYQQTPGQGLQFLFEYFSETQRNKGNFPGRFSGRQFSNSRSEMNVSTLELGDSALYLCASSLAEGSNYGYTFGSGTRLTVV.